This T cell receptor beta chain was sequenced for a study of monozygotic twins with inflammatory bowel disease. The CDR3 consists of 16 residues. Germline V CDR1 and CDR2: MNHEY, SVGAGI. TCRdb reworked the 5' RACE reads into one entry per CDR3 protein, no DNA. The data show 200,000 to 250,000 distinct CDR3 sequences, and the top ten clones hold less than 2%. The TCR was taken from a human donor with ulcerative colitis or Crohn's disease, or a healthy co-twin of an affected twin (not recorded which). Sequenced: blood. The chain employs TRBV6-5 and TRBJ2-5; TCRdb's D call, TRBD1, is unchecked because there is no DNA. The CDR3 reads CASSYSDRGRNVAQYF.